The 27 T cell receptor beta chains reported below all come from one sample, sequenced in a study of OX40 agonist ivuxolimab in advanced cancers. This table comes from immunoSEQ multiplex PCR, and its TCRdb copy is limited to in-frame clones, with some not included. The data show about 67,000 clones, over 75% seen once. Sequences were derived from CD4+ or CD8+ T cells sorted from blood, sampled in a trial of the OX40 agonist ivuxolimab. The receptors here all came from an adult with an advanced solid tumor such as melanoma, head and neck, liver or kidney cancer.

The V and J genes are TRBV5-1 and TRBJ2-5; TRBD2 matches 11 bases. Losses at the gene ends were 4 bases for V and 6 bases for J; bases not matched to a gene: 8. The length of the CDR3 is 15 residues. CDR1 is SGHRS and CDR2 is YFSETQ in the germline V gene. CDR3 sequence reads: CASSTKLAGVQTQYF. The CDR3 DNA reads as TGCGCCAGCAGCACCAAACTAGCGGGGGTCCAGACCCAGTACTTC.

V is TRBV7-3 and J is TRBJ1-1; perhaps TRBD1 as D (5 bases). V was cut by 1 base and J by 1 base, with 10 bases left in between. Germline V gene sequence: CDR1 SGHTA, CDR2 FQGTGA. The CDR3 is 15 amino acids. This CDR3 is CASSLSSGKNTEAFF. The CDR3 nucleotides are TGTGCCAGCAGCTTAAGTTCAGGGAAGAACACTGAAGCTTTCTTT.

The V gene is TRBV29-1, the J gene TRBJ2-4; 7 bases map to TRBD2. The CDR3 totals 13 residues. J lost 3 bases, V lost 7 bases, and 6 bases had no gene match. Germline assignment: CDR1 SQVTM and CDR2 ANQGSEA. The CDR3 nucleotides are TGCAGCGCCCTCTGGGGGGGCAAAAACATTCAGTACTTC. Translating it yields CSALWGGKNIQYF.

This clone was counted between two and nine times. The V call is TRBV6-1, the J call TRBJ2-1; D possibly corresponds to TRBD2 (5 bases). CDR3 length equals 16 residues. Trimming removed 0 bases from V and 2 bases from J, with 11 bases in between. Germline V CDR1 and CDR2: MNHNS, SASEGT. The CDR3 coding sequence is TGTGCCAGCAGTGAAGCCCTAGCTCCACCCTACAATGAGCAGTTCTTC. Translating it yields CASSEALAPPYNEQFF.

The V and J genes are TRBV2 and TRBJ1-1; 7 bases fit TRBD1. The germline V gene has CDR1 SNHLY and CDR2 FYNNEI. The length of the CDR3 is 13 residues. Trimming removed 9 bases from V and 2 bases from J; junction bases left unmatched: 6. CDR3 region: CASGDSINTEAFF. The CDR3 nucleotides are TGTGCCAGTGGGGACAGTATAAACACTGAAGCTTTCTTT.

The rearrangement joins TRBV7-8 to TRBJ2-7, with 11 bases identical to TRBD2. V was pared by 3 bases and J by 5 bases, with 12 bases of the junction left unmatched. From germline, CDR1 is SGHVS and CDR2 FQNEAQ. This CDR3 is 17 amino acids long. The CDR3 spells CASSLGNLAGGRDEQYF. CDR3 in DNA: TGTGCCAGCAGCTTGGGAAATCTAGCGGGAGGTCGGGACGAGCAGTACTTC.

J is TRBJ1-1 and V is TRBV2; 8 nucleotides agree with TRBD1. This CDR3 is built from 14 residues. In germline, CDR1 is SNHLY, CDR2 FYNNEI. V trimming: 6 bases; J trimming: 1 base; junction bases outside the gene matches: 4. The CDR3 region has the DNA TGTGCCAGCAGGGCGGACAGGGCGAACACTGAAGCTTTCTTT. It translates to CASRADRANTEAFF. The variable domain in full, completed from reference TRBV2 and TRBJ1-1, reads EPEVTQTPSHQVTQMGQEVILRCVPISNHLYFYWYRQILGQKVEFLVSFYNNEISEKSEIFDDQFSVERPDGSNFTLKIRSTKLEDSAMYFCASRADRANTEAFFGQGTRLTVV.

This chain joins TRBV5-1 and TRBJ2-2; 10 bases match TRBD2. The germline V gene encodes CDR1 SGHRS and CDR2 YFSETQ. The CDR3 sequence is 16 residues long. J gave up 5 bases and V 0 bases, and 4 bases lay outside the gene matches. The CDR3 DNA is TGCGCCAGCAGCTTGGCTAGCGGGAGTAGTACCGGGGAGCTGTTTTTT. This translates into CASSLASGSSTGELFF.

V gene TRBV7-8 combines with J gene TRBJ1-5; 8 bases are a match to TRBD1. Germline loops: CDR1 SGHVS, CDR2 FQNEAQ. The V segment lost 5 bases and the J segment 0 bases; nucleotides outside the gene matches: 6. The CDR3 spans 16 residues. The CDR3 sequence is CASSRDRTNSNQPQHF. Here the CDR3 DNA reads TGTGCCAGCAGCAGGGACAGGACCAATAGCAATCAGCCCCAGCATTTT.

The rearrangement links TRBV19 to TRBJ1-1; D is ambiguous. V lost 3 bases, J lost 0 bases, and 8 bases lay in between. Germline values: CDR1 LNHDA, CDR2 SQIVND (reference sequence). This CDR3 spans 14 amino acids. Written as DNA, the CDR3 is TGTGCCAGTAGTATCCAGATAATGAACACTGAAGCTTTCTTT. As protein: CASSIQIMNTEAFF.

The table lists this clone with a count of one. In the same sample, other DNA sequences code for this CDR3. The V gene is TRBV5-1, the J gene TRBJ2-1; tentatively, D is TRBD1 (6 bases). This CDR3 comprises 15 residues. The V gene's germline CDR1 is SGHRS and CDR2 YFSETQ. Trimming pared 0 bases from V and 3 bases from J, leaving 10 bases between. The CDR3 reads CASSLGQGIYNEQFF. The CDR3, as DNA: TGCGCCAGCAGCTTGGGCCAGGGGATCTACAATGAGCAGTTCTTC. Variable domain in full (rest from reference TRBV5-1 and TRBJ2-1): KAGVTQTPRYLIKTRGQQVTLSCSPISGHRSVSWYQQTPGQGLQFLFEYFSETQRNKGNFPGRFSGRQFSNSRSEMNVSTLELGDSALYLCASSLGQGIYNEQFFGPGTRLTVL.

The V gene is TRBV9, the J gene TRBJ2-4; 8 nucleotides align to TRBD2. The CDR3 extends over 15 amino acids. The V segment lost 6 bases and the J segment 9 bases; nucleotides outside the gene matches: 14. Looked up from germline, CDR1 is SGDLS and CDR2 is YYNGEE. CDR3 protein: CASTPTGGGAGIQYF. In DNA, the CDR3 is TGTGCCAGCACCCCTACCGGGGGGGGCGCGGGCATTCAGTACTTC.

This chain links TRBV7-2 with TRBJ2-2; D is unclear. V lost 5 bases to trimming and J lost 6 bases, with 7 bases between them. Per germline, CDR1 SGHTA and CDR2 FQGNSA. The CDR3 consists of 12 residues. CDR3 in amino acids: CASSPTSGELFF. DNA for the CDR3: TGTGCCAGCAGCCCGACGTCCGGGGAGCTGTTTTTT.

This clone has a single count. The chain joins TRBV28 to TRBJ2-7; 9 bases align to TRBD2. This CDR3 has 15 residues. Germline V gives CDR1 MDHEN, CDR2 SYDVKM. The V and J ends lost 7 bases and 6 bases, in that order; junction bases with no gene match: 13. The CDR3: CASNILAGEFSEQYF. The CDR3 nucleotides are TGTGCCAGCAACATCTTAGCGGGAGAATTCTCCGAGCAGTACTTC.

This rearrangement joins TRBV7-9 to TRBJ2-7; D could derive from TRBD1 or TRBD2 (5 bases each). This CDR3 contains 14 residues. In germline, CDR1 is SEHNR, CDR2 FQNEAQ (reference sequence). Trimming removed 6 bases at V and 5 bases at J, with 17 bases between. The CDR3 bases are TGTGCCAGCAGATCTGGGACGAGGGTCCACGAGCAGTACTTC. The encoded protein is CASRSGTRVHEQYF.

A few counts support this clone. CDR3 nucleotide sequence: TGCGCCAGCAGCTTGGACTTAAATCAGCCCCAGCATTTT. This encodes CASSLDLNQPQHF. The chain is built from TRBV5-1 and TRBJ1-5, with D hard to call. From germline, CDR1 is SGHRS and CDR2 YFSETQ. The CDR3 covers 13 residues. With 0 bases removed from V and 4 bases from J, the gap between germline ends came to 5 bases. The whole variable domain, filled in from reference TRBV5-1 and TRBJ1-5, reads KAGVTQTPRYLIKTRGQQVTLSCSPISGHRSVSWYQQTPGQGLQFLFEYFSETQRNKGNFPGRFSGRQFSNSRSEMNVSTLELGDSALYLCASSLDLNQPQHFGDGTRLSIL.

The CDR3 bases are TGTGCCAGCAGCCCCGAACCAACTCCCACGGGAGAGCAGTACTTC. Encoded protein: CASSPEPTPTGEQYF. The V call is TRBV7-2, the J call TRBJ2-7; perhaps TRBD2 as D (5 bases). The CDR3 totals 15 residues. V was shortened by 5 bases and J by 7 bases, with 21 bases between the two germline ends. Germline V gives CDR1 SGHTA, CDR2 FQGNSA.

CDR3 in DNA: TGTGCCAGCAGCTCCCTGACAGGCAGTCCCCCCTACAATGAGCAGTTCTTC. Translation: CASSSLTGSPPYNEQFF. V usage is TRBV5-5 and J usage is TRBJ2-1; perhaps TRBD1 as D (6 bases). With 3 bases removed from V and 2 bases from J, the gap between germline ends came to 18 bases. The CDR3 sequence is 17 residues long. Germline assignment: CDR1 SGHKS and CDR2 YYEKEE (reference sequence).

V usage is TRBV29-1 and J usage is TRBJ1-2; TRBD1 is a possible D gene (6 bases). This CDR3 spans 13 amino acids. Germline-derived CDR1 and CDR2 are SQVTM and ANQGSEA. V lost 7 bases and J 1 base, leaving 13 bases between the germline ends. The CDR3 sequence: CSAGQGLNYGYTF. CDR3 sequence (DNA): TGCAGCGCTGGCCAGGGGCTTAACTATGGCTACACCTTC.

CDR3 sequence: CASSAGSDRVGNTIYF. CDR3 nucleotides: TGTGCCAGCAGTGCTGGGTCTGATCGTGTAGGAAACACCATATATTTT. The chain is built from TRBV2 and TRBJ1-3, with D unresolved. The CDR3 runs 16 residues. The germline V gene encodes CDR1 SNHLY and CDR2 FYNNEI. Trimming shortened V by 4 bases and J by 4 bases, and 17 bases separated the two germline ends. Combining the CDR3 with reference TRBV2 and TRBJ1-3 gives the whole variable domain EPEVTQTPSHQVTQMGQEVILRCVPISNHLYFYWYRQILGQKVEFLVSFYNNEISEKSEIFDDQFSVERPDGSNFTLKIRSTKLEDSAMYFCASSAGSDRVGNTIYFGEGSWLTVV.

The chain is built from TRBV30 and TRBJ1-4; 8 positions agree with TRBD1. Germline V gene data show CDR1 as GTSNPN and CDR2 as SVGIG (reference sequence). V dropped 3 bases and J dropped 7; count of bases not matched to a gene: 7. The CDR3 length is 14 residues. The CDR3 region is CAWSPPGGGEKLFF. The CDR3 DNA sequence: TGTGCCTGGAGCCCTCCAGGGGGCGGTGAAAAACTGTTTTTT.

The genes are TRBV28 and TRBJ1-1; D call uncertain. Germline CDR1 and CDR2: MDHEN and SYDVKM. V was cut by 7 bases and J by 3 bases, with 12 bases left in between. The CDR3 spans 13 residues. The DNA for the CDR3 is TGTGCCAGCAACGGGAGAGGGTACACTGAAGCTTTCTTT. Its translation: CASNGRGYTEAFF.

The V and J genes are TRBV7-2 and TRBJ2-7; 7 nucleotides align to TRBD2. CDR1 is SGHTA, CDR2 FQGNSA, per germline. The junction had 16 bases not matched to a gene; V was cut back by 5 bases and J by 6 bases. The CDR3 sequence is 16 residues long. CDR3 amino acids: CASSIGAGAAGGEQYF. The CDR3, as DNA: TGTGCCAGCAGCATAGGGGCGGGAGCAGCGGGCGGCGAGCAGTACTTC.

This clone was observed a handful of times. This chain uses TRBV19 with TRBJ2-7, with 9 bases that match TRBD2. Trimming cost V 9 bases and J 3 bases; bases outside gene matches: 6. The CDR3 consists of 13 residues. Germline loops: CDR1 LNHDA, CDR2 SQIVND (reference sequence). CDR3 nucleotide sequence: TGTGCCAGCGGTAGCGGGAGAATCTACGAGCAGTACTTC. Translation gives CASGSGRIYEQYF. Drawing the rest from reference TRBV19 and TRBJ2-7, the complete variable domain is DGGITQSPKYLFRKEGQNVTLSCEQNLNHDAMYWYRQDPGQGLRLIYYSQIVNDFQKGDIAEGYSVSREKKESFPLTVTSAQKNPTAFYLCASGSGRIYEQYFGPGTRLTVT.

This chain connects TRBV5-6 to TRBJ1-4; unclear D gene. Trimming cost V 4 bases and J 3 bases, with 10 bases left between them. This CDR3 contains 14 residues. Germline values: CDR1 SGHDT, CDR2 YYEEEE. CDR3 nucleotides: TGTGCCAGCAGCCCATTCCCCCCTAATGAAAAACTGTTTTTT. This codes for CASSPFPPNEKLFF.

This rearrangement joins TRBV4-2 to TRBJ2-3; no firm D call. V dropped 5 bases and J dropped 4 bases, with 16 bases sitting between them. Per germline, CDR1 LGHNA and CDR2 YNFKEQ. The CDR3 is 15 residues long. Here the CDR3 reads CASSFALTAADTQYF. The CDR3 region has the DNA TGTGCCAGCAGCTTTGCCCTTACCGCTGCAGATACGCAGTATTTT.

The gene calls are TRBV11-2 and TRBJ2-5; 7 nucleotides line up with TRBD1. The V gene end was trimmed by 5 bases and the J gene end by 1 base; junction bases not matched to a gene: 13. The CDR3 extends over 17 amino acids. Germline CDR1 reads SGHAT; CDR2 reads FQNNGV. This CDR3 reads CASSPGVGQRFQETQYF. The CDR3 DNA reads as TGTGCCAGCAGCCCAGGAGTGGGACAGCGTTTCCAAGAGACCCAGTACTTC.